The T cell receptor beta chain described here comes from a study of control samples from healthy donors and cancer patients. Measured with immunoSEQ multiplex PCR; TCRdb has only the in-frame clones, and not every one. The profile covers over 80,000 clones, with roughly 86% appearing a single time and 1.5% to 2% taken by the ten largest. There are 16 residues in the CDR3. V dropped 0 bases and J dropped 5; count of bases not matched to a gene: 6. CDR1 is LGHNA and CDR2 is YNFKEQ in the germline V gene. The clonotype comes from a man between 60 and 75 years old in good health. The V gene is TRBV4-2, the J gene TRBJ2-5, with TRBD2 matching over 10 bases. The sample was blood. The CDR3 loop is CASSQDIAGGDETQYF. The DNA of the CDR3 is TGTGCCAGCAGCCAAGATATAGCGGGGGGTGACGAGACCCAGTACTTC.